Listed below are T cell receptor beta chains from one sample, sequenced in a study of cytomegalovirus exposure and HLA in healthy donors. Sequencing used immunoSEQ multiplex PCR; TCRdb keeps in-frame clones, though not all of them. This sample has roughly 190,000 clones, with over 60% found just once. The sequenced material came from PBMCs. These receptors came from a man aged 25-45 years in good health and CMV-seropositive. Both conserved end residues are part of each CDR3. A D gene is named only where the DNA matches it firmly. Not every row has a clone size; where given, it reads once, few, many or a size class.

CDR3: CASSQGEGRDSPLHF; DNA: TGCGCCAGCAGCCAAGGGGAGGGGAGGGACTCACCCCTCCACTTT; J: TRBJ1-6; D: NA; size: NA; V: TRBV4-3
CDR3: CASSFDRLQETQYF; DNA: TGTGCCAGCAGCTTCGACAGGTTACAAGAGACCCAGTACTTC; J: TRBJ2-5; D: NA; size: NA; V: TRBV7-2
CDR3: CASSPDRDGANVLTF; DNA: TGTGCCAGCAGCCCGGACAGGGATGGGGCCAACGTCCTGACTTTC; J: TRBJ2-6; D: TRBD1; size: few; V: TRBV28
CDR3: CASSLGQDSYGYTF; DNA: TGTGCCAGCTCTCTAGGACAAGACTCCTATGGCTACACCTTC; J: TRBJ1-2; D: NA; size: NA; V: TRBV18
CDR3: CAALGQVGSTEAFF; DNA: TGTGCCGCCCTGGGACAGGTCGGGAGCACTGAAGCTTTCTTT; J: TRBJ1-1; D: TRBD1; size: NA; V: TRBV10-3
CDR3: CASSFSGSGTGELFF; DNA: TGTGCCAGCAGCTTTAGCGGGAGTGGGACCGGGGAGCTGTTTTTT; J: TRBJ2-2; D: TRBD2; size: few; V: TRBV7-3
CDR3: CASSSSGRNPDTQYF; DNA: TGTGCCAGCAGTTCTAGCGGGAGGAATCCAGATACGCAGTATTTT; J: TRBJ2-3; D: TRBD2; size: NA; V: TRBV28
CDR3: CASSIGSAGANVLTF; DNA: TGTGCCAGTAGTATAGGGAGCGCCGGGGCCAACGTCCTGACTTTC; J: TRBJ2-6; D: NA; size: NA; V: TRBV19
CDR3: CASEGVGLAGGNEQFF; DNA: TGTGCCAGCGAAGGGGTGGGTCTAGCGGGGGGCAATGAGCAGTTCTTC; J: TRBJ2-1; D: TRBD2; size: NA; V: TRBV7-6
CDR3: CASSPRDGSYGYTF; DNA: TGTGCCAGCAGTCCGAGGGACGGGAGCTATGGCTACACCTTC; J: TRBJ1-2; D: NA; size: few; V: TRBV27
CDR3: CASSWGLAGENEQFF; DNA: TGTGCCAGCAGCTGGGGACTAGCGGGAGAGAATGAGCAGTTCTTC; J: TRBJ2-1; D: TRBD2; size: NA; V: TRBV5-6
CDR3: CASSPAGTVNTEAFF; DNA: TGTGCCAGCAGCCCAGCCGGGACAGTTAACACTGAAGCTTTCTTT; J: TRBJ1-1; D: TRBD1; size: once; V: TRBV7-2
CDR3: CASSLSRDFSYEQYF; DNA: TGTGCCAGCAGCTTAAGCAGGGACTTCTCCTACGAGCAGTACTTC; J: TRBJ2-7; D: NA; size: NA; V: TRBV7-2
CDR3: CASSLWRTDTQYF; DNA: TGTGCCAGCAGCTTATGGCGCACAGATACGCAGTATTTT; J: TRBJ2-3; D: NA; size: NA; V: TRBV11-3
CDR3: CASSWTGYEQYF; DNA: TGTGCCAGCAGCTGGACAGGCTACGAGCAGTACTTC; J: TRBJ2-7; D: TRBD1; size: NA; V: TRBV5-6
CDR3: CASSRPWRGLSTNEKLFF; DNA: TGTGCCAGTTCCCGACCGTGGAGGGGGCTTTCAACTAATGAAAAACTGTTTTTT; J: TRBJ1-4; D: TRBD1; size: once; V: TRBV19
CDR3: CATSRDRETQYF; DNA: TGTGCCACCAGCAGAGATCGTGAGACCCAGTACTTC; J: TRBJ2-5; D: NA; size: few; V: TRBV15
CDR3: CATSRGFRTSVASGELFF; DNA: TGTGCCACCAGCAGAGGGTTTCGGACTAGCGTAGCGTCCGGGGAGCTGTTTTTT; J: TRBJ2-2; D: TRBD2; size: NA; V: TRBV15
CDR3: CASSLAWTRSDEQFF; DNA: TGCGCCAGCAGCTTGGCCTGGACTAGGTCCGATGAGCAGTTCTTC; J: TRBJ2-1; D: TRBD2; size: NA; V: TRBV5-1
CDR3: CASSLDGPPTYNEQFF; DNA: TGTGCCAGCAGCTTAGATGGGCCGCCCACCTACAATGAGCAGTTCTTC; J: TRBJ2-1; D: NA; size: NA; V: TRBV11-2
CDR3: CASSLEGLTGNEQFF; DNA: TGTGCCAGCAGCTTAGAGGGACTAACCGGGAATGAGCAGTTCTTC; J: TRBJ2-1; D: TRBD2; size: NA; V: TRBV11-3
CDR3: CASSLKGEPNEKLFF; DNA: TGCGCCAGCAGCCTAAAGGGGGAACCTAATGAAAAACTGTTTTTT; J: TRBJ1-4; D: NA; size: NA; V: TRBV5-1
CDR3: CASSSGQGWNEQFF; DNA: TGCGCCAGCAGCTCGGGACAGGGGTGGAATGAGCAGTTCTTC; J: TRBJ2-1; D: TRBD1; size: NA; V: TRBV5-1
CDR3: CATQDRARMNTEAFF; DNA: TGTGCCACCCAGGACAGGGCAAGGATGAACACTGAAGCTTTCTTT; J: TRBJ1-1; D: TRBD1; size: NA; V: TRBV2
CDR3: CASSRGNEQFF; DNA: TGTGCCAGCAGCCGGGGGAATGAGCAGTTCTTC; J: TRBJ2-1; D: NA; size: NA; V: TRBV7-2
CDR3: CASSIPDTYYGYTF; DNA: TGTGCCAGTAGTATACCGGACACGTACTATGGCTACACCTTC; J: TRBJ1-2; D: NA; size: NA; V: TRBV19
CDR3: CASSLAPRTGDEKLFF; DNA: TGTGCCAGCAGCTTAGCCCCGAGGACAGGGGATGAAAAACTGTTTTTT; J: TRBJ1-4; D: TRBD1; size: NA; V: TRBV7-6
CDR3: CASSPRPGTGASKDSYTF; DNA: TGTGCCAGTAGTCCACGTCCCGGGACAGGGGCCAGTAAGGACAGCTACACCTTC; J: TRBJ1-2; D: TRBD1; size: NA; V: TRBV19
CDR3: CATTRTGQKRETQYF; DNA: TGTGCCACCACACGGACAGGCCAGAAGCGAGAGACCCAGTACTTC; J: TRBJ2-5; D: TRBD1; size: few; V: TRBV6-1
CDR3: CASKPGGRGNEQYF; DNA: TGTGCCAGCAAACCAGGGGGCCGAGGGAACGAGCAGTACTTC; J: TRBJ2-7; D: TRBD1; size: NA; V: TRBV6-5
CDR3: CASSQVGLAGITDTQYF; DNA: TGCGCCAGCAGCCAAGTCGGACTAGCGGGAATCACAGATACGCAGTATTTT; J: TRBJ2-3; D: TRBD2; size: NA; V: TRBV4-3
CDR3: CASSDSNYGYTF; DNA: TGCGCCAGCTCGGACAGTAACTATGGCTACACCTTC; J: TRBJ1-2; D: NA; size: NA; V: TRBV5-1
CDR3: CASSSSGTDTQYF; DNA: TGCGCCAGCAGTAGTTCGGGGACAGATACGCAGTATTTT; J: TRBJ2-3; D: NA; size: few; V: TRBV5-1
CDR3: CASSVAGDLTGELFF; DNA: TGTGCCAGCAGCGTAGCAGGGGACCTCACCGGGGAGCTGTTTTTT; J: TRBJ2-2; D: NA; size: once; V: TRBV9
CDR3: CAWTGDTGPQHF; DNA: TGTGCCTGGACCGGGGATACGGGGCCCCAGCATTTT; J: TRBJ1-5; D: NA; size: NA; V: TRBV30
CDR3: CATSPVGGIGSPLHF; DNA: TGTGCCACCAGCCCTGTGGGGGGGATAGGGTCACCCCTCCACTTT; J: TRBJ1-6; D: NA; size: NA; V: TRBV15
CDR3: CASSYGATGEYEQYF; DNA: TGTGCCAGCAGTTATGGCGCGACAGGGGAGTACGAGCAGTACTTC; J: TRBJ2-7; D: TRBD1; size: NA; V: TRBV6-5
CDR3: CASSILAGGPDTQYF; DNA: TGTGCCAGCAGCATCCTAGCGGGGGGGCCAGATACGCAGTATTTT; J: TRBJ2-3; D: TRBD2; size: NA; V: TRBV7-2
CDR3: CASSGTDRVAFF; DNA: TGTGCCAGTAGTGGGACCGACAGGGTGGCTTTCTTT; J: TRBJ1-1; D: TRBD1; size: NA; V: TRBV19
CDR3: CASSLLSNSRLNTEAFF; DNA: TGTGCCAGCAGTCTTCTTAGTAACAGCAGGCTGAACACTGAAGCTTTCTTT; J: TRBJ1-1; D: NA; size: NA; V: TRBV7-3
CDR3: CASSDRVRNQPQHF; DNA: TGTGCCAGCAGTGATAGAGTCCGCAATCAGCCCCAGCATTTT; J: TRBJ1-5; D: NA; size: NA; V: TRBV2
CDR3: CASSEGLAGIEQYF; DNA: TGTGCCAGCAGTGAGGGACTAGCGGGAATCGAGCAGTACTTC; J: TRBJ2-7; D: TRBD2; size: NA; V: TRBV2
CDR3: CAWSWGRSTEAFF; DNA: TGTGCCTGGAGTTGGGGCCGAAGCACTGAAGCTTTCTTT; J: TRBJ1-1; D: NA; size: few; V: TRBV30
CDR3: CASSGRTGTPYEQYF; DNA: TGTGCCAGTAGTGGCCGGACAGGGACTCCCTACGAGCAGTACTTC; J: TRBJ2-7; D: TRBD1; size: NA; V: TRBV19
CDR3: CASSFAGHPYEQYF; DNA: TGTGCCAGCAGCTTCGCAGGCCACCCCTACGAGCAGTACTTC; J: TRBJ2-7; D: NA; size: NA; V: TRBV7-9
CDR3: CASSGILIRTGVGNQPQHF; DNA: TGTGCCAGCAGTGGCATCCTCATCAGGACAGGGGTTGGCAATCAGCCCCAGCATTTT; J: TRBJ1-5; D: TRBD1; size: few; V: TRBV6-1